This T cell receptor beta chain comes out of a study of PD-L1 blockade in urothelial cancer. Turning to the study itself: T cell content in blood samples showed a median of about 140,000.

Measured with immunoSEQ multiplex PCR; TCRdb has only the in-frame clones, and not every one. The sample includes some 54,000 clones, 84% of them seen just once. CDR1 is MNHEY and CDR2 is SMNVEV in the germline V gene (reference sequence). With 3 bases removed from V and 6 bases from J, the gap between germline ends came to 9 bases. The CDR3 has 12 amino acids. This chain connects TRBV27 to TRBJ2-7; D is perhaps TRBD2 (6 bases). This sample comprised PBMCs, obtained around atezolizumab (anti-PD-L1) treatment. The source of this sequence is a man aged 40-50 years with urothelial cancer. CDR3 in amino acids: CASSLVGGEQYF. The CDR3, as DNA: TGTGCCAGCAGTTTGGTGGGGGGCGAGCAGTACTTC.